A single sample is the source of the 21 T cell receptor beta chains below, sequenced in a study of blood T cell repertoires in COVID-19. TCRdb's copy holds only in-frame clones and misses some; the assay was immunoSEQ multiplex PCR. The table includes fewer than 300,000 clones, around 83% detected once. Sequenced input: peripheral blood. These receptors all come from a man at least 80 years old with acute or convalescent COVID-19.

The CDR3 sequence: CASSLDRTGDGTQYF. CDR3 nucleotides: TGCGCCAGCAGCTTGGATCGGACAGGGGACGGGACCCAGTACTTC. This rearrangement joins TRBV5-1 to TRBJ2-5; 9 positions match TRBD1. From germline, CDR1 is SGHRS and CDR2 YFSETQ. The CDR3 consists of 15 residues. V was pared by 0 bases and J by 7 bases, with 7 bases of the junction left unmatched. The whole variable domain, filled in from reference TRBV5-1 and TRBJ2-5, reads KAGVTQTPRYLIKTRGQQVTLSCSPISGHRSVSWYQQTPGQGLQFLFEYFSETQRNKGNFPGRFSGRQFSNSRSEMNVSTLELGDSALYLCASSLDRTGDGTQYFGPGTRLLVL.

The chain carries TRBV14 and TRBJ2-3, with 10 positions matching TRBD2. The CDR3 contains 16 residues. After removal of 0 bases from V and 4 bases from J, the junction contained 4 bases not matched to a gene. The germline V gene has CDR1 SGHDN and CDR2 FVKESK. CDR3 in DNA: TGTGCCAGCAGCCAAGAAACTAGCGGGAACTCAGATACGCAGTATTTT. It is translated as CASSQETSGNSDTQYF.

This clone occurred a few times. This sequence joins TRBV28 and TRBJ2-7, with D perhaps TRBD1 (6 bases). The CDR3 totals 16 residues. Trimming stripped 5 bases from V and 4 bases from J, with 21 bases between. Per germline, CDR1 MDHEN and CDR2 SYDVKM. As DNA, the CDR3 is TGTGCCAGCAGTCCGAGTGGGGGCCCCGAACCGTACGAGCAGTACTTC. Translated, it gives CASSPSGGPEPYEQYF.

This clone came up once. CDR3 nucleotides: TGTGCCAGCAGTCAAAACAGGGGGCAACTGGACACTGAAGCTTTCTTT. Translated, it gives CASSQNRGQLDTEAFF. V and J are TRBV27 and TRBJ1-1, with 9 bases fitting TRBD1. Germline loops: CDR1 MNHEY, CDR2 SMNVEV (reference sequence). CDR3 length equals 16 residues. The trim removed 5 bases at V and 3 bases at J, leaving 10 bases unmatched.

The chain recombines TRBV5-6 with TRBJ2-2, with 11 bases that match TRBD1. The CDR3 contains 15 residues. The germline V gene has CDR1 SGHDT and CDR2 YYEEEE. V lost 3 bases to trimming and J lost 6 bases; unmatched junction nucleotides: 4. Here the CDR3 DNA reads TGTGCCAGCAGCTCGGGGGACAGGGGGGCCGGGGAGCTGTTTTTT. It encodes CASSSGDRGAGELFF.

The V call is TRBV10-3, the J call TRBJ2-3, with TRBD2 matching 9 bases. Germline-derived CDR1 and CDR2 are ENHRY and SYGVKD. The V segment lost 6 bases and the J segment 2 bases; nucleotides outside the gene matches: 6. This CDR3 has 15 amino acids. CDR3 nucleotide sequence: TGTGCCATCAGAGCTAGCGGGGTCACCACAGATACGCAGTATTTT. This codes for CAIRASGVTTDTQYF.

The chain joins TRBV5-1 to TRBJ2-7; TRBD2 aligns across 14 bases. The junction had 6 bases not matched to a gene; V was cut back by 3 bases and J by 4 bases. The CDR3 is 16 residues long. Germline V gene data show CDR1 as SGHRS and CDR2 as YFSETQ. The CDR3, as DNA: TGCGCCAGCAGCTCAACCGGGACTAGCGGGAGTTACGAGCAGTACTTC. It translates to CASSSTGTSGSYEQYF.

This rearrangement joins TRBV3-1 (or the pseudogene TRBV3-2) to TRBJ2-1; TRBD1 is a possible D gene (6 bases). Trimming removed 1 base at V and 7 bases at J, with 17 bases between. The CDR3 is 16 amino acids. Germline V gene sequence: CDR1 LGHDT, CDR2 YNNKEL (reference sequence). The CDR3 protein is CASSQGISGVGNEQFF. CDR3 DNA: TGTGCCAGCAGCCAAGGTATATCAGGGGTTGGTAATGAGCAGTTCTTC.

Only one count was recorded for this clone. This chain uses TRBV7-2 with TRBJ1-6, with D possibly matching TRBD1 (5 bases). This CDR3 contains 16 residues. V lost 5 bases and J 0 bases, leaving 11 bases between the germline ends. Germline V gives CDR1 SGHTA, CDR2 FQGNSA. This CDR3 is CASSPPDSSYNSPLHF. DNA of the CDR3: TGTGCCAGCAGCCCACCCGACAGCTCCTATAATTCACCCCTCCACTTT.

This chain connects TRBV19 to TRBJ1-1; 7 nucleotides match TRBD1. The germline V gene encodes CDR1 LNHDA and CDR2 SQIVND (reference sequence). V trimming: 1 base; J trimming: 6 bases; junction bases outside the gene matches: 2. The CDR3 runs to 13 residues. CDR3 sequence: CASSIADRAEAFF. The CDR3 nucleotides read TGTGCCAGTAGTATAGCTGACAGGGCTGAAGCTTTCTTT.

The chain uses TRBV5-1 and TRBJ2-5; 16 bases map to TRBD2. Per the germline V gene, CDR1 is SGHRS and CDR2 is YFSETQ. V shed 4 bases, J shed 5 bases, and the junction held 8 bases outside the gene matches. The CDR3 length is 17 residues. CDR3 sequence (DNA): TGCGCCAGCAGCACCGGGACTAGCGGGAGGGGTGAGGAGACCCAGTACTTC. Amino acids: CASSTGTSGRGEETQYF.

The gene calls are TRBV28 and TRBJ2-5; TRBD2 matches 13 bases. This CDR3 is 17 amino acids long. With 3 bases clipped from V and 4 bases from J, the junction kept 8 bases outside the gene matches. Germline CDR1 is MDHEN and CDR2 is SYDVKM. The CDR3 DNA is TGTGCCAGCAGTTTTCACCCGGGACTAGCGGGGAGAGAGACCCAGTACTTC. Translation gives CASSFHPGLAGRETQYF.

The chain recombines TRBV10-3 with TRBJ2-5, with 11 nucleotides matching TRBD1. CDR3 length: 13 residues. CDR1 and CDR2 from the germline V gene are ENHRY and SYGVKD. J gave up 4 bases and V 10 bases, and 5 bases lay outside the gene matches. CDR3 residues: CATQGQGGETQYF. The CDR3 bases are TGTGCCACCCAGGGACAGGGGGGAGAGACCCAGTACTTC.

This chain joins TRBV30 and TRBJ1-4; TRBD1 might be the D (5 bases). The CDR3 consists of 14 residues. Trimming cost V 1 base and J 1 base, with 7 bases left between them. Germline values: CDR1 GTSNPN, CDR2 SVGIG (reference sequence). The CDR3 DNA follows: TGTGCCTGGAGTGCGGGACTAACTAATGAAAAACTGTTTTTT. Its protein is CAWSAGLTNEKLFF.

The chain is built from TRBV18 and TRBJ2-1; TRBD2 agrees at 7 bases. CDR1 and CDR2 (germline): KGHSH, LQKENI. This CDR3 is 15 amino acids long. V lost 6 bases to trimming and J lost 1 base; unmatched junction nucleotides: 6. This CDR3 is CASSPLAGSYNEQFF. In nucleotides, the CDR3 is TGTGCCAGCTCTCCCTTAGCGGGTTCCTACAATGAGCAGTTCTTC.

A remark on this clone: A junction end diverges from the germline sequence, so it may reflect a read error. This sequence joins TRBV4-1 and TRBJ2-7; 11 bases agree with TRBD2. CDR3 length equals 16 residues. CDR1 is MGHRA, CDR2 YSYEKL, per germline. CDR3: CASSPSRLAGSSEQYF. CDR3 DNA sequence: TGCGCCAGCAGCCCAAGCCGACTAGCGGGGTCCTCCGAGCAGTACTTC.

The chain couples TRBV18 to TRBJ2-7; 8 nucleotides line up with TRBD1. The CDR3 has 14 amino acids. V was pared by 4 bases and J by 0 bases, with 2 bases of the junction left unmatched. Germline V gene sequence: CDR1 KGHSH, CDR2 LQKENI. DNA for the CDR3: TGTGCCAGCTCACGGACAGGGACCTCCTACGAGCAGTACTTC. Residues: CASSRTGTSYEQYF.

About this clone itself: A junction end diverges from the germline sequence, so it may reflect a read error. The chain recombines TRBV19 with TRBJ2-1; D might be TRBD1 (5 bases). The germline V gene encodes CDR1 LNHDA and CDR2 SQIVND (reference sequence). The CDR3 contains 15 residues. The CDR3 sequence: CASNIRPGWNNEQFF. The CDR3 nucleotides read TGTGCCAGTAATATACGGCCAGGGTGGAACAATGAGCAGTTCTTC.

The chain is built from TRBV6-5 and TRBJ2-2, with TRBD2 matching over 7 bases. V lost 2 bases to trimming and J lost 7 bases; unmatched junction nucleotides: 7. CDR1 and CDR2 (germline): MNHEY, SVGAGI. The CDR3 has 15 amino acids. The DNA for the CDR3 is TGTGCCAGCAGTTACCGGGGGGTCGGGATCGGGGAGCTGTTTTTT. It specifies CASSYRGVGIGELFF.

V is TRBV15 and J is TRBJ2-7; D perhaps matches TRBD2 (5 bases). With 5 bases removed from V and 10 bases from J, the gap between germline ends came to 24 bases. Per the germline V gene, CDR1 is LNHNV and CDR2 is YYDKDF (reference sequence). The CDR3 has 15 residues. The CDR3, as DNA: TGTGCCACCAGCTGGAGTCAGGTAGCCCTCGGAGGACAGTACTTC. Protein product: CATSWSQVALGGQYF.

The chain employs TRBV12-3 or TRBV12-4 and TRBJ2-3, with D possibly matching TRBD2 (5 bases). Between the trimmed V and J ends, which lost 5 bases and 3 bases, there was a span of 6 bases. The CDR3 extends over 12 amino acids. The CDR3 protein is CASSRGTDTQYF. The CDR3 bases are TGTGCCAGCAGTCGGGGTACAGATACGCAGTATTTT.